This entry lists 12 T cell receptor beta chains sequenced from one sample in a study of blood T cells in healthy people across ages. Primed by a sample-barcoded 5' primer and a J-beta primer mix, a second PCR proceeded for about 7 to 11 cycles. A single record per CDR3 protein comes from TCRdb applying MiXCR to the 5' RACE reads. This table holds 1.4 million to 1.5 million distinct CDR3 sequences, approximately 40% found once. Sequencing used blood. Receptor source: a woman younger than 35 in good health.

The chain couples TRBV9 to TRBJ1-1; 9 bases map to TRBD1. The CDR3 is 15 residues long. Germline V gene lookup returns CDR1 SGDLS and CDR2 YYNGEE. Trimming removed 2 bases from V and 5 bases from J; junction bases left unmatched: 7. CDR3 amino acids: CASSVAGTGKTEAFF. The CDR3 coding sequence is TGTGCCAGCAGCGTCGCCGGGACAGGGAAAACTGAAGCTTTCTTT.

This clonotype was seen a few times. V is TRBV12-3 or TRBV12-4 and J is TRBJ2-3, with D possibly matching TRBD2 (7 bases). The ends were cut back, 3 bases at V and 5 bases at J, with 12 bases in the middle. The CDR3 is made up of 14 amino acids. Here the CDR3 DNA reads TGTGCCAGCAGTTTTCCGGGGGGCGGAGATACGCAGTATTTT. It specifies CASSFPGGGDTQYF.

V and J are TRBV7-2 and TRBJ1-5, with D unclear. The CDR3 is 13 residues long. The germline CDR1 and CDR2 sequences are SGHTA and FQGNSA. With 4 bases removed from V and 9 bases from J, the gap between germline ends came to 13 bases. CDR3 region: CASSSTPRGPQHF. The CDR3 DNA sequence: TGTGCCAGCAGCTCCACCCCCCGGGGGCCCCAGCATTTT.

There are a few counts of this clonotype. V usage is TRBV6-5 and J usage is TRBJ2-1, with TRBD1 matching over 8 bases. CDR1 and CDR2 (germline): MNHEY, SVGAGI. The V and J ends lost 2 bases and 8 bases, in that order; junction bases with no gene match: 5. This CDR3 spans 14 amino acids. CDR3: CASSYLSGGYEQFF. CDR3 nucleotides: TGTGCCAGCAGTTACCTCTCAGGGGGCTATGAGCAGTTCTTC.

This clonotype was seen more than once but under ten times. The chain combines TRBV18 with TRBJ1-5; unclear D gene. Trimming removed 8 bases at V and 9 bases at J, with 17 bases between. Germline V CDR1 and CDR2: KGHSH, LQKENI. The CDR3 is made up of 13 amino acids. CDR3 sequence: CASGRRPPSPQHF. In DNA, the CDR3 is TGTGCCAGCGGACGCCGGCCCCCCTCGCCCCAGCATTTT.

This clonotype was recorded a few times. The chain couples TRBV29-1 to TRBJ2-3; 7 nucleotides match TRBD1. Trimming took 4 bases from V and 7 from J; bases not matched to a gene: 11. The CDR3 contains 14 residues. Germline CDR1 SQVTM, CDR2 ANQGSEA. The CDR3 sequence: CSVGGATGDNTQYF. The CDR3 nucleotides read TGCAGCGTTGGTGGGGCCACAGGGGATAATACGCAGTATTTT.

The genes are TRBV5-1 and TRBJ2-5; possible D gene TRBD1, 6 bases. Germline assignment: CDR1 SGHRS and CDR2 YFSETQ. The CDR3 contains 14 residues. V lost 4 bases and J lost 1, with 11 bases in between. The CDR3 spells CASSRTATQETQYF. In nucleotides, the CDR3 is TGCGCCAGCAGCCGGACAGCGACCCAAGAGACCCAGTACTTC. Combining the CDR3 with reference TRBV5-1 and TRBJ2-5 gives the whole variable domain KAGVTQTPRYLIKTRGQQVTLSCSPISGHRSVSWYQQTPGQGLQFLFEYFSETQRNKGNFPGRFSGRQFSNSRSEMNVSTLELGDSALYLCASSRTATQETQYFGPGTRLLVL.

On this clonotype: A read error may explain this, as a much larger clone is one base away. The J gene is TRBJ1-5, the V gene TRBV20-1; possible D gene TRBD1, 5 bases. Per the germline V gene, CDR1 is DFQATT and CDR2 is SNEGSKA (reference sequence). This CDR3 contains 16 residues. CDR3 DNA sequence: TGCAGTGCTAGATTCCTGGGGGGAAATAGCAATCAGCCCCGGCATTTT. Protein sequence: CSARFLGGNSNQPRHF.

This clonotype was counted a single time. The DNA of the CDR3 is TGTGCCAGCAGCTTAAGGATCGTCCAGGGGACAAGCACAGATACGCAGTATTTT. It encodes CASSLRIVQGTSTDTQYF. The rearrangement joins TRBV11-2 to TRBJ2-3; weak D call: TRBD1 (6 bases). CDR3 size: 18 residues. Germline CDR1 reads SGHAT; CDR2 reads FQNNGV. Trimming removed 2 bases at V and 0 bases at J, with 18 bases between.

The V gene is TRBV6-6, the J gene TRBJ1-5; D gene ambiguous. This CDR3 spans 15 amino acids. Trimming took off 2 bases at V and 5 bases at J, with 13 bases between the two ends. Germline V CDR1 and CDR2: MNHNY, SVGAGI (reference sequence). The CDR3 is CASSYVSGNDQPQHF. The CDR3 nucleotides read TGTGCCAGCAGTTACGTCTCAGGAAACGATCAGCCCCAGCATTTT.

CDR3 in DNA: TGCAGTGCTACCGCAGGGTTGGGGCAGCCCCAGCATTTT. Protein sequence: CSATAGLGQPQHF. The gene calls are TRBV20-1 and TRBJ1-5; D is possibly TRBD1 (5 bases). The CDR3 spans 13 residues. Per germline, CDR1 DFQATT and CDR2 SNEGSKA (reference sequence). V lost 4 bases and J lost 7, with 14 bases in between.

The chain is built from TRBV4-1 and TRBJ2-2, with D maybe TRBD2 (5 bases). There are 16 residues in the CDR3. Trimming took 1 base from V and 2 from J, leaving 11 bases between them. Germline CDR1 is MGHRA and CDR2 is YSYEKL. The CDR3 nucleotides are TGCGCCAGCAGCCAAGGGCTAGCCGTTAACACCGGGGAGCTGTTTTTT. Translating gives CASSQGLAVNTGELFF.